The 4 T cell receptor beta chains given below trace back to one sample, sequenced in a study of blood T cell repertoires in COVID-19. The table came from immunoSEQ multiplex PCR; TCRdb's copy has only in-frame clones and leaves some out. The table has some 140,000 clones, about 75% seen once; the top ten hold roughly 20%. Input material: peripheral blood. These receptors were taken from an elderly man with acute or convalescent COVID-19.

The chain is built from TRBV19 and TRBJ2-7, with TRBD2 as a possible D gene (5 bases). CDR1 and CDR2 (germline): LNHDA, SQIVND (reference sequence). Trimming cost V 4 bases and J 5 bases, with 24 bases left between them. This CDR3 is 17 amino acids long. In DNA, the CDR3 is TGTGCCAGTAGTACCTCCGGCGGGCGGTTGTCTCCTGACGAGCAGTACTTC. Encoded protein: CASSTSGGRLSPDEQYF. Drawing the rest from reference TRBV19 and TRBJ2-7, the complete variable domain is DGGITQSPKYLFRKEGQNVTLSCEQNLNHDAMYWYRQDPGQGLRLIYYSQIVNDFQKGDIAEGYSVSREKKESFPLTVTSAQKNPTAFYLCASSTSGGRLSPDEQYFGPGTRLTVT.

J is TRBJ1-2 and V is TRBV5-1; 7 nucleotides align to TRBD1. Germline V gene sequence: CDR1 SGHRS, CDR2 YFSETQ. This CDR3 has 15 residues. V shed 0 bases and J 6 bases; nucleotides not matched to a gene: 8. CDR3 sequence reads: CASSLAGRGNHGYTF. The CDR3 bases are TGCGCCAGCAGCTTGGCCGGCAGGGGGAACCATGGCTACACCTTC.

This clone has a single count. The V and J genes are TRBV7-8 and TRBJ2-4; TRBD2 might be the D (5 bases). Trimming stripped 5 bases from V and 0 bases from J, with 14 bases between. The CDR3 has 16 residues. The germline gives CDR1 SGHVS, CDR2 FQNEAQ. The CDR3 sequence: CASSPSEGLAKNIQYF. As DNA, the CDR3 is TGTGCCAGCAGCCCCTCCGAGGGTCTAGCCAAAAACATTCAGTACTTC.

The J gene is TRBJ2-1, the V gene TRBV21-1; TRBD2 is the table's D call and was not checked against the DNA. TRBV21-1 is a documented pseudogene. The length of the CDR3 is 19 residues. The CDR3 is CASSKNPPTSGCEDNEQFF. CDR3 DNA: TGTGCCAGCAGCAAAAATCCCCCGACTAGCGGATGTGAGGACAATGAGCAGTTCTTC.